The rows below give T cell receptor beta chains drawn from one sample of a study of Ad26.COV2.S vaccination and SARS-CoV-2 variants. Method: immunoSEQ multiplex PCR; TCRdb's copy keeps in-frame clones and lacks some. The table includes 430,000 or so clones, about nine tenths detected once. The source material was peripheral blood, sampled in a trial of Ad26.COV2.S vaccine versus placebo. The receptors shown here come from a person aged 18-60 years who received the Ad26.COV2.S COVID-19 vaccine or a placebo. Each CDR3 is given with its conserved first and last residue. The order of the fields is D gene, J gene, V gene, clone size, CDR3 DNA, CDR3 protein. The D gene is left open where the match is weak. The size entry is marked missing in some rows and otherwise reads once, few, many or a size class.

d_call: TRBD1
j_call: TRBJ1-3
v_call: TRBV7-6
clone_size: NA
cdr3_nt: TGTGCCAGCAGCGTACGACAGGGAGACACCATATATTTT
cdr3_aa: CASSVRQGDTIYF

d_call: NA
j_call: TRBJ1-4
v_call: TRBV29-1
clone_size: NA
cdr3_nt: TGCAGCGCTGAGGGGGATAATGAAAAACTGTTTTTT
cdr3_aa: CSAEGDNEKLFF

d_call: TRBD2
j_call: TRBJ2-7
v_call: TRBV10-3
clone_size: NA
cdr3_nt: TGTGCCACAGTAGCGGGGGTCACCTACGAGCAGTACTTC
cdr3_aa: CATVAGVTYEQYF

d_call: TRBD2
j_call: TRBJ2-3
v_call: TRBV6-4
clone_size: NA
cdr3_nt: TGTGCCAGCACCCCCCCCGAGGGCGGGAGGGCCCGTGGAGATACGCAGTATTTT
cdr3_aa: CASTPPEGGRARGDTQYF

d_call: NA
j_call: TRBJ2-5
v_call: TRBV5-4
clone_size: NA
cdr3_nt: TGTGCCAGCAGCTGGAGGAGGACTCAAGGGGAGACCCAGTACTTC
cdr3_aa: CASSWRRTQGETQYF

d_call: TRBD2
j_call: TRBJ2-1
v_call: TRBV10-3
clone_size: NA
cdr3_nt: TGTGCCATTGGGGCGGGAGGATCTTACAATGAGCAGTTCTTC
cdr3_aa: CAIGAGGSYNEQFF

d_call: TRBD1
j_call: TRBJ1-1
v_call: TRBV7-9
clone_size: NA
cdr3_nt: TGTGCCAGCAGCTTAGGCAGGGGACAGGTAGAAGGCACTGAAGCTTTCTTT
cdr3_aa: CASSLGRGQVEGTEAFF

d_call: NA
j_call: TRBJ1-6
v_call: TRBV5-1
clone_size: once
cdr3_nt: TGCGCCAGCAGCTTGGAGGAGGGATATAATTCACCCCTCCACTTT
cdr3_aa: CASSLEEGYNSPLHF

d_call: NA
j_call: TRBJ2-7
v_call: TRBV6-5
clone_size: NA
cdr3_nt: TGTGCCAGCATCACACAGGGTTCCTCCTACGAGCAGTACTTC
cdr3_aa: CASITQGSSYEQYF

d_call: NA
j_call: TRBJ2-1
v_call: TRBV11-3
clone_size: NA
cdr3_nt: TGTGCCAGCAGCTTCGGTCTTTGGGGGGCGGCGGGAGACAAGTACAATGAGCAGTTCTTC
cdr3_aa: CASSFGLWGAAGDKYNEQFF

d_call: TRBD1
j_call: TRBJ1-1
v_call: TRBV28
clone_size: NA
cdr3_nt: TGTGCCAGCAGGCACAGGGGGACGAGTTTGGAAGCTTTCTTT
cdr3_aa: CASRHRGTSLEAFF

d_call: TRBD1
j_call: TRBJ2-7
v_call: TRBV6-6
clone_size: NA
cdr3_nt: TGTGCCAGCAGTTACTCTGGACAGGGGGCGGGTGAGCAGTACTTC
cdr3_aa: CASSYSGQGAGEQYF

d_call: NA
j_call: TRBJ1-4
v_call: TRBV7-8
clone_size: NA
cdr3_nt: TGTGCCAGCAGCTTAGATTCACAGTTTAATGAAAAACTGTTTTTT
cdr3_aa: CASSLDSQFNEKLFF

d_call: NA
j_call: TRBJ1-1
v_call: TRBV7-8
clone_size: NA
cdr3_nt: TGTGCCAGCAGCTTAGGGGGGACATCCGAAGCTTTCTTT
cdr3_aa: CASSLGGTSEAFF

d_call: NA
j_call: TRBJ1-1
v_call: TRBV29-1
clone_size: NA
cdr3_nt: TGCAGCGTTTTATTCGAGTATATGAACACTGAAGCTTTCTTT
cdr3_aa: CSVLFEYMNTEAFF

d_call: TRBD1
j_call: TRBJ1-1
v_call: TRBV6-5
clone_size: NA
cdr3_nt: TGTGCCAGCAGTTACAACAGGGGTGAAGCTTTCTTT
cdr3_aa: CASSYNRGEAFF

d_call: NA
j_call: TRBJ1-2
v_call: TRBV30
clone_size: once
cdr3_nt: TGTGCCTGGAGTGTGTTTTTGGGAAACTATGGCTACACCTTC
cdr3_aa: CAWSVFLGNYGYTF

d_call: TRBD1
j_call: TRBJ2-2
v_call: TRBV7-9
clone_size: few
cdr3_nt: TGTGCCAGCAGCAACCCGGGACAGGGGGCCGGGGAGCTGTTTTTT
cdr3_aa: CASSNPGQGAGELFF

d_call: TRBD1
j_call: TRBJ2-7
v_call: TRBV18
clone_size: NA
cdr3_nt: TGTGCCAGCTCACCCACTCCCGGGACAGGGGCACCCGAGCAGTACTTC
cdr3_aa: CASSPTPGTGAPEQYF

d_call: NA
j_call: TRBJ1-2
v_call: TRBV10-3
clone_size: NA
cdr3_nt: TGTGCCATCAGCGCCTCAGTGGAAAACTATGGCTACACCTTC
cdr3_aa: CAISASVENYGYTF

d_call: NA
j_call: TRBJ2-7
v_call: TRBV11-2
clone_size: NA
cdr3_nt: TGTGCCAGCAGCGCCAACCGGGAGCCGGGACAGTACTTC
cdr3_aa: CASSANREPGQYF

d_call: NA
j_call: TRBJ1-1
v_call: TRBV30
clone_size: few
cdr3_nt: TGTGCCTGGAGTGGCGACGAGGGTTCCACTGAAGCTTTCTTT
cdr3_aa: CAWSGDEGSTEAFF